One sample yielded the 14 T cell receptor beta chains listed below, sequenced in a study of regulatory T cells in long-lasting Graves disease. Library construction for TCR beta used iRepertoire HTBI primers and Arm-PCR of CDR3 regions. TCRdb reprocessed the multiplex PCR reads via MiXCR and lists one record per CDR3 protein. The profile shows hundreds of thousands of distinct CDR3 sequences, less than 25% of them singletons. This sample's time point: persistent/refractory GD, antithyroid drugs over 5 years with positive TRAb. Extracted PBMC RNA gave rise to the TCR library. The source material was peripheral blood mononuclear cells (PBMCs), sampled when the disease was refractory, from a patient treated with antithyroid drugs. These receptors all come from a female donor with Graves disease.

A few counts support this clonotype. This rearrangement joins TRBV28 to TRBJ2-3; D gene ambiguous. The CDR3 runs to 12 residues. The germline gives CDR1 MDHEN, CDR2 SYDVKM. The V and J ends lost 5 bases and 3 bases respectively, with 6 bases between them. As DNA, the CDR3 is TGTGCCAGCAGTGAAAATACAGATACGCAGTATTTT. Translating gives CASSENTDTQYF.

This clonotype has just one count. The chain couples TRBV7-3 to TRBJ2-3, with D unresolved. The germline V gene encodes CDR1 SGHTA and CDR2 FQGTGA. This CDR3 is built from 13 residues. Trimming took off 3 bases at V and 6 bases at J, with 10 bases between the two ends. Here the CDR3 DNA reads TGTGCCAGCAGCTTCTCAGCCCGTGATACGCAGTATTTT. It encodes CASSFSARDTQYF.

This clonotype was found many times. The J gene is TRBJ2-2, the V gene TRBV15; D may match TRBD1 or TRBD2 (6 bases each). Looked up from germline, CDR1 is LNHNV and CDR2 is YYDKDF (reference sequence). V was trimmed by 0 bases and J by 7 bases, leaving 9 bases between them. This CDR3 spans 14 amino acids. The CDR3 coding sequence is TGTGCCACCAGCAGAGACCGGGGGCTCGGGGAGCTGTTTTTT. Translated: CATSRDRGLGELFF.

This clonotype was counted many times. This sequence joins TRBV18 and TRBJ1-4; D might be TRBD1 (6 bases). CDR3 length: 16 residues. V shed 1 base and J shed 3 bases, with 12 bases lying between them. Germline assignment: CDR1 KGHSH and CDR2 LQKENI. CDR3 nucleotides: TGTGCCAGCTCACCACGATTGGCAGGGGCTAATGAAAAACTGTTTTTT. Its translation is CASSPRLAGANEKLFF.

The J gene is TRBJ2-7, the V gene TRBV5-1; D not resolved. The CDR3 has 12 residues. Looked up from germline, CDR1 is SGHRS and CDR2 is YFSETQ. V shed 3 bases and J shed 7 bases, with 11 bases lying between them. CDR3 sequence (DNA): TGCGCCAGCAGCTCGCAAGTTTGGGAGCAGTACTTC. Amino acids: CASSSQVWEQYF.

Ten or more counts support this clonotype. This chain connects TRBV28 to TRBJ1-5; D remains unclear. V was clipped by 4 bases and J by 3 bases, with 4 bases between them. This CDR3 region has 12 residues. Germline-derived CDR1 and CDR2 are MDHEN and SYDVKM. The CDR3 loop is CASSSVNQPQHF. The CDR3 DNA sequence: TGTGCCAGCAGTTCCGTCAATCAGCCCCAGCATTTT.

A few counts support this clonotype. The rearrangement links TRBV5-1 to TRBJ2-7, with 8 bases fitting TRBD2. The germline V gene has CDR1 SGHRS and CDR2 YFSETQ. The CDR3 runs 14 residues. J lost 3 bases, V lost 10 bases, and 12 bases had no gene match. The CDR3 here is CAGTLGSGNYEQYF. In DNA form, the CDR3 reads TGCGCCGGCACCCTTGGTAGCGGGAACTACGAGCAGTACTTC.

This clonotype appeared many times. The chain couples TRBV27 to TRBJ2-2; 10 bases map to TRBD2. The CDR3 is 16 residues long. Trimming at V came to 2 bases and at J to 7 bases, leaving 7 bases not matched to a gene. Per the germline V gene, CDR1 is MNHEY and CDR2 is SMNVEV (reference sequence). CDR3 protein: CASSLGLAGVNGELFF. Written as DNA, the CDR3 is TGTGCCAGCAGTTTAGGGCTAGCGGGAGTGAACGGGGAGCTGTTTTTT.

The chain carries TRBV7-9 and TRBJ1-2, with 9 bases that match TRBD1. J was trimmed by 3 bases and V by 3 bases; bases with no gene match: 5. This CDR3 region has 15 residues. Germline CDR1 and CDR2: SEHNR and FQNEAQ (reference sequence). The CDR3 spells CASSFPRTGDYGYTF. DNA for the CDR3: TGTGCCAGCAGCTTCCCACGGACAGGGGACTATGGCTACACCTTC.

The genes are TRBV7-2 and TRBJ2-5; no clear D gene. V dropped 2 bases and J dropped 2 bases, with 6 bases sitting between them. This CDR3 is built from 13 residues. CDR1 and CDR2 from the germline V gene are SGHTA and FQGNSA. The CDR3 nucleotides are TGTGCCAGCAGCTTAATTCTTCAAGAGACCCAGTACTTC. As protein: CASSLILQETQYF.

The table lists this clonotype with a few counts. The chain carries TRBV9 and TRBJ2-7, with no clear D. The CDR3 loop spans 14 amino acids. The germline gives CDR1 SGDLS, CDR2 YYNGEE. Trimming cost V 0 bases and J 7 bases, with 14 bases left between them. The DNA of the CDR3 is TGTGCCAGCAGCGTAGGGCCATCTCCTACGGAGCAGTACTTC. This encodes CASSVGPSPTEQYF.

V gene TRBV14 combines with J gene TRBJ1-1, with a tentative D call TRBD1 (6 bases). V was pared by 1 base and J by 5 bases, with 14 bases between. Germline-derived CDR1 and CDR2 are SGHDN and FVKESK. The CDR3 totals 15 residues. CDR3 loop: CASSQATGWETEAFF. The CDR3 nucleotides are TGTGCCAGCAGCCAAGCGACAGGTTGGGAAACTGAAGCTTTCTTT.

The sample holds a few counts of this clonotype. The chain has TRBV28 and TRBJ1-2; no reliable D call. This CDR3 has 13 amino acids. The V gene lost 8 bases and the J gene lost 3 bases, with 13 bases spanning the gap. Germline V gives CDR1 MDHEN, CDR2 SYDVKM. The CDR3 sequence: CASYSGPYYGYTF. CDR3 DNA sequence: TGTGCCAGCTATAGCGGGCCCTACTATGGCTACACCTTC.

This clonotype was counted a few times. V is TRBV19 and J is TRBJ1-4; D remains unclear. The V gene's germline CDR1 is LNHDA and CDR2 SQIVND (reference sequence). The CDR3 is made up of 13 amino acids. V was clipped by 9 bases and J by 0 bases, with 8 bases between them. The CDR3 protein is CASSTATNEKLFF. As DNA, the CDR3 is TGTGCCAGCTCTACCGCAACTAATGAAAAACTGTTTTTT.